This T cell receptor (beta chain) was sequenced in a study of shared clonotypes between healthy human individuals (TCRdb year 2020). Regarding the complete study: The cohort comprised a couple of women and a few men aged 18 to 49 years. To estimate repertoire size and how much clonotype sharing occurs between individuals, the study deeply sequenced the blood TCR repertoires of several healthy adults. To increase sequencing depth and limit assay-specific biases, TCR repertoire library preparation and sequencing were carried out by different laboratories using diverse techniques. Per donor, leukapheresis produced somewhere between about 0.9 and 9 billion PBMCs. The full study reports these points: The genetic and exposure-history diversity represented was limited by the small number of donors. Based on pairwise subsampling, the degree of clonotype sharing among donors was expected to be affected by sequencing depth. Only blood was sampled, and tissue TCR repertoires likely differ from those in blood.

The donors were healthy, HIV-negative adults who had no recently reported acute infections or vaccinations. All donors were Caucasian adults living in Nashville, Tennessee, USA. In the unsorted samples, around 81 million PBMCs were counted, and genomic DNA was extracted using the QIAamp DNA Blood Mini kit. Blood was obtained by leukapheresis, after which PBMCs were separated by Ficoll-Histopaque density gradient centrifugation and cryopreserved in liquid nitrogen vapor phase. On this clone itself: No cognate antigen has been identified for it. Within one base of it there is no much larger clone, and no base qualities were kept.

Using the deep immunoSEQ assay, multiplex PCR amplified TCR CDR3 regions from genomic DNA. Genomic DNA extracted from each cell subset was distributed evenly over all wells of several immunoSEQ 96-well plates, and each plate served as one replicate. For unsorted PBMC, about 0.3 ug genomic DNA, equal to about 30,000 T cell genomes, was loaded into each replicate PCR. Ten immunoSEQ deep assay plates were used to sequence unsorted PBMC genomic DNA. Purified libraries were quantified with a Qubit 3.0 fluorometer, sized on a Bioanalyzer 2100, and re-quantified with the KAPA Library Quantification kit. Every immunoSEQ 96-well plate was sequenced on a dedicated single-read 150-cycle Illumina NextSeq 550 flow cell. In the original analysis: The immunoSEQ output contained only junctional sequences without quality scores, so filtering could not match that applied to full-length reads. To assign V/J genes and CDR3, sequences were annotated against IMGT germline references using PyIR, a Python wrapper for IgBLAST v1.9. Any read was removed if the V/J assignment was weak (E-value above 1e-6), the CDR3 was missing, or the read contained stop codons, out-of-frame junctions, or ambiguous translated residues. A V3J clonotype was defined by an identical inferred V gene, J gene, and CDR3 amino acid sequence. Percentage overlap between repertoires was calculated by dividing the number of shared unique clonotypes by the size of the smaller repertoire. Three approaches were used to assess repertoire richness: RTK rarefaction, the Chao1 estimator, and Recon v2.1 estimates of unobserved clonotypes. TCRdb carries this immuneACCESS record with in-frame sequences only. Its versions omit some clonotypes, under half of them owing to an unresolved V gene in the studies checked, with the rest unexplained. The V and J calls and clone size were taken over from that table, and D and trimming were inferred from the DNA. Counted in this sample were some 530,000 clones; around 73% of them appeared once. Clones ranked in the top ten supply around 12% of the sample.

V drops 2 bases and J drops 1 base, leaving 11 bases in between. The CDR1 and CDR2 encoded by the germline V gene (reference sequence) are LNHNV and YYDKDF. The CDR3 sequence holds 15 residues, the cysteine and phenylalanine included. Kept here is only the CDR3 DNA, which spans 45 bases and is read in frame from base 1. The specimen was PBMCs. The receptor chain draws on TRBV15 and TRBJ2-5, with no confidently assigned D gene. The sequence came from a woman aged 40 to 50 in good health. Some clones in this sample may be carry-over from other donors' samples. The sequence in DNA is TGTGCCACCAGCAGAAACGGTGGCTCCCAAGAGACCCAGTACTTC. It codes for CATSRNGGSQETQYF.